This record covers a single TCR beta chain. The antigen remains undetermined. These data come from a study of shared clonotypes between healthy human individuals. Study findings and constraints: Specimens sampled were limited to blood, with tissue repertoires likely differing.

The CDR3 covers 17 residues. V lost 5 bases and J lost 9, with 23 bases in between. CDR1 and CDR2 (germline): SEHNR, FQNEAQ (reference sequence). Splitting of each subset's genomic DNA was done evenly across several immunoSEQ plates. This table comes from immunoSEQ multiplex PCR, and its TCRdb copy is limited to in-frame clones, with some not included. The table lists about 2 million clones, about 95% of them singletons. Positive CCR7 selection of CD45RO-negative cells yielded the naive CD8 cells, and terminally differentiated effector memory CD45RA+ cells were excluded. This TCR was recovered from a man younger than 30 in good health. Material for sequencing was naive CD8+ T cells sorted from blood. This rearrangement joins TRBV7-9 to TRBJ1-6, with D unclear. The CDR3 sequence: CASSPPSGQLTISPLHF. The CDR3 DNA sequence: TGTGCCAGCAGCCCACCAAGTGGCCAGCTTACGATTTCACCCCTCCACTTT. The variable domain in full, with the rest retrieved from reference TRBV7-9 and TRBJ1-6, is DTGVSQNPRHKITKRGQNVTFRCDPISEHNRLYWYRQTLGQGPEFLTYFQNEAQLEKSRLLSDRFSAERPKGSFSTLEIQRTEQGDSAMYLCASSPPSGQLTISPLHFGNGTRLTVT.